Given below is one T cell receptor (beta chain) in context. Assay: immunoSEQ multiplex PCR; the TCRdb copy retains only in-frame clones and omits some. This sample has over 200,000 clones; roughly 90% occur once, and the top ten carry over 2%. The CDR3 has 16 residues. Per the germline V gene, CDR1 is MNHNS and CDR2 is SASEGT. The V and J ends lost 0 bases and 6 bases respectively, with 14 bases between them. This record belongs to a study of blood T cell repertoires in COVID-19. The specimen sequenced was peripheral blood. This clonotype was sampled from a man aged 25-45 years who had recovered from COVID-19. The gene calls are TRBV6-1 and TRBJ2-2, with unresolved D. The CDR3 here is CASSEAIQRSSGELFF. The CDR3 region has the DNA TGTGCCAGCAGTGAAGCTATCCAGCGTTCCTCCGGGGAGCTGTTTTTT.